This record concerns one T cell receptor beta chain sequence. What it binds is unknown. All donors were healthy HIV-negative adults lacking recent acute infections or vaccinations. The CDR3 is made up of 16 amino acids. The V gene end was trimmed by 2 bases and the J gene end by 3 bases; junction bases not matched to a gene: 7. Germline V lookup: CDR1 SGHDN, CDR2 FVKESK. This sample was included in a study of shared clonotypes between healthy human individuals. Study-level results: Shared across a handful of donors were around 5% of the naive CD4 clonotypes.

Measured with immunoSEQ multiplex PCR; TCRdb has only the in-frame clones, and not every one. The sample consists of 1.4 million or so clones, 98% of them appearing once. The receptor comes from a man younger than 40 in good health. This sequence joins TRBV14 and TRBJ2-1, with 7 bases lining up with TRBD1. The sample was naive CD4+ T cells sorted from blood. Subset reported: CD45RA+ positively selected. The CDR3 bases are TGTGCCAGCAGCCAACGTCAGGGGGTCGGCTACAATGAGCAGTTCTTC. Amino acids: CASSQRQGVGYNEQFF.